A selection of T cell receptor beta chains follows, all from one sample in a study of regulatory T cells in long-lasting Graves disease. TCRdb used MiXCR to reprocess the multiplex PCR reads, holding one entry per CDR3 protein. The sample carries almost 450,000 distinct CDR3 sequences, 15% to 20% recorded once. The same data also contributed to another study, on T cells in Graves' hyperthyroidism and ophthalmopathy.

Sequencing used peripheral blood mononuclear cells (PBMCs), obtained at new diagnosis, from a patient treated with antithyroid drugs. The receptors here all came from a woman under 40 with Graves disease. CDR3s include the opening cysteine and the closing phenylalanine or tryptophan. The order of the fields is J gene, V gene, clone size, D gene, CDR3 protein, CDR3 DNA. D genes are given only for firm matches. Where a row states a size, it is once, few, many or the class of an expanded clone; other rows omit it.

j_gene: TRBJ1-1
v_gene: TRBV19
abundance: many
d_gene: TRBD1
CDR3aa: CASSPHLTGTVTTEAFF
CDR3nt: TGTGCCAGTAGTCCCCATCTTACCGGGACAGTAACCACTGAAGCTTTCTTT

j_gene: TRBJ2-5
v_gene: TRBV7-9
abundance: few
d_gene: .
CDR3aa: CASSPWVGTQYF
CDR3nt: TGTGCCAGCAGCCCGTGGGTGGGGACCCAGTACTTC

j_gene: TRBJ1-3
v_gene: TRBV28
abundance: many
d_gene: .
CDR3aa: CAIRQGIRNTIYF
CDR3nt: TGTGCCATCCGCCAGGGGATAAGAAACACCATATATTTT

j_gene: TRBJ2-4
v_gene: TRBV3-1
abundance: many
d_gene: .
CDR3aa: CASSQSERDIQYF
CDR3nt: TGTGCCAGCAGCCAGTCGGAGAGAGACATTCAGTACTTC

j_gene: TRBJ2-6
v_gene: TRBV6-1
abundance: many
d_gene: TRBD1
CDR3aa: CASRNRDRGRPGANVLTF
CDR3nt: TGTGCCAGTCGTAACCGGGACAGGGGGCGGCCCGGGGCCAACGTCCTGACTTTC

j_gene: TRBJ2-3
v_gene: TRBV4-2
abundance: .
d_gene: .
CDR3aa: CASSQDVATDTQYF
CDR3nt: TGTGCCAGCAGCCAAGATGTAGCAACAGATACGCAGTATTTT

j_gene: TRBJ2-2
v_gene: TRBV5-1
abundance: few
d_gene: TRBD2
CDR3aa: CASSQGLAADTGELFF
CDR3nt: TGCGCCAGCAGCCAAGGACTAGCGGCCGACACCGGGGAGCTGTTTTTT

j_gene: TRBJ2-7
v_gene: TRBV2
abundance: many
d_gene: TRBD1
CDR3aa: CASSEGAGGYF
CDR3nt: TGTGCCAGCAGTGAAGGGGCAGGGGGGTACTTC

j_gene: TRBJ2-3
v_gene: TRBV20-1
abundance: few
d_gene: TRBD2
CDR3aa: CSTRGLAGNTDTQYF
CDR3nt: TGCAGTACTCGCGGACTAGCGGGAAACACAGATACGCAGTATTTT

j_gene: TRBJ1-4
v_gene: TRBV27
abundance: many
d_gene: .
CDR3aa: CASSYTGLGEKLFF
CDR3nt: TGTGCCAGCAGTTATACAGGGTTAGGAGAAAAACTGTTTTTT

j_gene: TRBJ1-3
v_gene: TRBV19
abundance: .
d_gene: .
CDR3aa: CASSDPGHFGGGNTIYF
CDR3nt: TGTGCCAGTAGTGATCCGGGACATTTCGGTGGCGGAAACACCATATATTTT

j_gene: TRBJ2-5
v_gene: TRBV27
abundance: many
d_gene: .
CDR3aa: CASSSNKAETQYF
CDR3nt: TGTGCCAGCAGTTCCAATAAGGCGGAGACCCAGTACTTC

j_gene: TRBJ2-1
v_gene: TRBV7-9
abundance: .
d_gene: .
CDR3aa: CASSLVRGHRSYNEQFF
CDR3nt: TGTGCCAGCAGCTTAGTTCGCGGACACCGCTCCTACAATGAGCAGTTCTTC

j_gene: TRBJ2-7
v_gene: TRBV28
abundance: many
d_gene: TRBD1
CDR3aa: CASSPTGTGTYEQYF
CDR3nt: TGTGCCAGCAGTCCAACCGGGACAGGGACCTACGAGCAGTACTTC

j_gene: TRBJ2-5
v_gene: TRBV5-6
abundance: .
d_gene: TRBD2
CDR3aa: CASSWSGRETQYF
CDR3nt: TGTGCCAGCAGCTGGAGCGGGAGAGAGACCCAGTACTTC

j_gene: TRBJ2-2
v_gene: TRBV10-3
abundance: .
d_gene: TRBD1
CDR3aa: CAIGPAGQGDTGELFF
CDR3nt: TGTGCCATCGGCCCGGCGGGACAGGGCGACACCGGGGAGCTGTTTTTT

j_gene: TRBJ2-1
v_gene: TRBV11-2
abundance: .
d_gene: TRBD2
CDR3aa: CASSRTSGMLGEQFF
CDR3nt: TGTGCCAGCAGCCGGACTAGCGGGATGTTGGGTGAGCAGTTCTTC